This T cell receptor beta chain was recovered during a study of T cells in Graves' hyperthyroidism and ophthalmopathy. Regarding the study as a whole: Ophthalmopathy and stable hyperthyroidism were told apart by a 13 V-J model.

Using around 10 ml of fresh peripheral blood, PBMCs were prepared. RNA transcripts were the template for amplifying TCR beta CDR3 regions. A first-round RT-PCR of the TCR CDR3 used the HTBI primer set. TCRdb reanalysed the multiplex PCR reads using MiXCR and keeps one entry per CDR3 protein. The table records about 840,000 distinct CDR3 sequences, around 38% of them present only once. This clonotype was detected ten times or more. The antigen is undetermined. Germline-derived CDR1 and CDR2 are SGDLS and YYNGEE. After removal of 3 bases from V and 1 base from J, the junction contained 3 bases not matched to a gene. There are 14 residues in the CDR3.

The TCR comes from a man aged 18 to 30 with Graves' hyperthyroidism. The chain combines TRBV9 with TRBJ1-2; 7 bases line up with TRBD1. The sample comprised blood. CDR3 amino acids: CASSADRDNYGYTF. The CDR3 DNA reads TGTGCCAGCAGCGCAGACAGGGATAACTATGGCTACACCTTC. The entire variable domain, with the rest obtained from reference TRBV9 and TRBJ1-2, is as follows: DSGVTQTPKHLITATGQRVTLRCSPRSGDLSVYWYQQSLDQGLQFLIQYYNGEERAKGNILERFSAQQFPDLHSELNLSSLELGDSALYFCASSADRDNYGYTFGSGTRLTVV.